This TCR beta chain comes out of a study of CD4 T cells in relation to SARS-CoV-2 and coronaviruses. About the study: TCR beta CDR3s were sequenced after approximately ten-day antigen culture of PBMCs.

Unexposed donor CD4+ T cells date from 2011-2018, before the COVID-19 pandemic. CD4+ T cells were isolated from the cells after less than 13 days of culture. Testing used SARS-CoV-2 S/N and four cold-coronavirus spikes on unexposed-donor CD4+ T cells, cells permitting. Half the medium was replaced with IL-2 medium on days 3 and 7. Profiling relied on immunoSEQ multiplex PCR, and the TCRdb table lists in-frame clones only, not all of them. The repertoire consists of about 15,000 clones, with roughly 78% occurring once and the leading ten covering about 17%. To note about this clone: What it binds is unknown.

Germline V lookup: CDR1 DFQATT, CDR2 SNEGSKA (reference sequence). Trimming cost V 3 bases and J 8 bases, with 8 bases left between them. There are 11 residues in the CDR3. Overall study findings and caveats: SARS-CoV-2-driven expansion was significantly weaker in crossreactive than monoreactive clones.

What was sequenced was CD4+ T cells from PBMCs, cultured in vitro. The clonotype comes from a human donor in good health. This chain connects TRBV20-1 to TRBJ2-1; D unclear. The CDR3 region is CSARLSDEQFF. CDR3 DNA: TGCAGTGCTAGGCTCAGTGATGAGCAGTTCTTC.